In this sample, the clone carrying this T cell receptor (beta chain) is medium-sized. As yet, its antigen is unknown. As to time point: cycle 4 day 1 (C4D1), after less than 7 weeks of nivolumab. Each patient relapsed following autologous stem cell transplantation, and prior brentuximab vedotin exposure differed. Germline V lookup: CDR1 WSHSY, CDR2 SAAADI. J gave up 5 bases and V 2 bases, and 14 bases lay outside the gene matches. CDR3 length: 17 residues. This entry is derived from a study of PD-1 blockade in classical Hodgkin lymphoma. Overall study findings and caveats: In newly diagnosed patients, baseline TCR diversity was reportedly below that of healthy donors. Some patients started nivolumab under 1 year after ASCT, and they were excluded.

Measured with immunoSEQ multiplex PCR; TCRdb has only the in-frame clones, and not every one. The data contain about 22,000 clones, over 65% of them singletons. Material: peripheral blood mononuclear cells (PBMCs), obtained before the fourth cycle of nivolumab. This sequence was found in a human donor with classical Hodgkin lymphoma. The V and J genes are TRBV10-2 and TRBJ2-7; 8 nucleotides agree with TRBD1. Written as DNA, the CDR3 is TGCGCCAGCAGTGAGCTGTTCGGGCAGGGGGCTATTCACGAGCAGTACTTC. It translates to CASSELFGQGAIHEQYF.